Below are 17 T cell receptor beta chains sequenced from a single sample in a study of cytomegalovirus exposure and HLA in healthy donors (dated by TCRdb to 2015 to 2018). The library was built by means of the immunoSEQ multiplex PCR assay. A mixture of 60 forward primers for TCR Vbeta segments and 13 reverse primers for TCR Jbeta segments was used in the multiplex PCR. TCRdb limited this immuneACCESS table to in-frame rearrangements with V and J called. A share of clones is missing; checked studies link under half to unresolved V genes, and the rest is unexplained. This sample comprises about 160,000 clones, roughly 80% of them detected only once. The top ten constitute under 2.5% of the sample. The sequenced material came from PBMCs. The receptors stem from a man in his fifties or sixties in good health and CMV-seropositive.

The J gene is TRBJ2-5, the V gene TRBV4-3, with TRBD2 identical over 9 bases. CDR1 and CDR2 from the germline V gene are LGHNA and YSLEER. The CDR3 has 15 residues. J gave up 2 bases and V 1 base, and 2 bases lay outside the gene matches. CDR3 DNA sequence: TGCGCCAGCAGCCAAGGGAGCGGGGGGCAAGAGACCCAGTACTTC. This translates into CASSQGSGGQETQYF.

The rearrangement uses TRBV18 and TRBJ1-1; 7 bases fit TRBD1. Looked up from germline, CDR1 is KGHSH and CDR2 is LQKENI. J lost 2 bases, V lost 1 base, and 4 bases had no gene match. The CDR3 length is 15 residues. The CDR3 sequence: CASSPLGQTNTEAFF. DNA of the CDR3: TGTGCCAGCTCACCACTGGGACAGACAAACACTGAAGCTTTCTTT.

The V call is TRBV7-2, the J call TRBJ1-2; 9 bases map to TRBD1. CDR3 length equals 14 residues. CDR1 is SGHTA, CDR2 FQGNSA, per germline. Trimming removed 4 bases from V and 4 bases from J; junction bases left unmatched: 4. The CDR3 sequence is CASSSGQGSYGYTF. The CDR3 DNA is TGTGCCAGCAGCTCCGGACAGGGGAGCTATGGCTACACCTTC.

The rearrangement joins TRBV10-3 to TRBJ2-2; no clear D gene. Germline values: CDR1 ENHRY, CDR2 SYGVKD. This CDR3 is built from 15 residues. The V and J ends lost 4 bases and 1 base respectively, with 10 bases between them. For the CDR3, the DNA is TGTGCCATCAGTGCGGAGAACATGAACACCGGGGAGCTGTTTTTT. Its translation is CAISAENMNTGELFF.

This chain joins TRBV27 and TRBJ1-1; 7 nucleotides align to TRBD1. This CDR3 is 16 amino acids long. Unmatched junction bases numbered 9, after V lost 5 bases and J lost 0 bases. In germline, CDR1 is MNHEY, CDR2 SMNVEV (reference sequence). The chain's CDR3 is CASSPTGTAMNTEAFF. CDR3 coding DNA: TGTGCCAGCAGTCCAACAGGGACAGCCATGAACACTGAAGCTTTCTTT.

Here the CDR3 reads CASSQTGSYGYTF. The CDR3 DNA reads TGTGCCAGCAGCCAGACAGGGTCCTATGGCTACACCTTC. This chain uses TRBV5-8 with TRBJ1-2, with 7 bases lining up with TRBD1. This CDR3 has 13 residues. Unmatched junction bases numbered 4, after V lost 4 bases and J lost 4 bases. Per germline, CDR1 SGHTS and CDR2 YDEGEE. The full variable domain, in which reference TRBV5-8 and TRBJ1-2 provide the parts outside the CDR3, is EAGVTQSPTHLIKTRGQQATLRCSPISGHTSVYWYQQALGLGLQFLLWYDEGEERNRGNFPPRFSGRQFPNYSSELNVNALELEDSALYLCASSQTGSYGYTFGSGTRLTVV.

CDR3 DNA: TGTGCCAGCAGCGTACACCGGGACAGGGAAAATCTCGGAAACACCATATATTTT. This gives the protein CASSVHRDRENLGNTIYF. This chain connects TRBV9 to TRBJ1-3; 9 bases map to TRBD1. Germline loops: CDR1 SGDLS, CDR2 YYNGEE. V shed 1 base and J 4 bases; nucleotides not matched to a gene: 12. CDR3 length: 18 residues.

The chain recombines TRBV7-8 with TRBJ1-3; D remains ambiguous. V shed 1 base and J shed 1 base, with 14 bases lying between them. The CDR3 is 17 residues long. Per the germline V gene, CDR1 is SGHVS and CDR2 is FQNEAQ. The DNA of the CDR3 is TGTGCCAGCAGCTTAGTTGATAGCAGCCTATCTGGAAACACCATATATTTT. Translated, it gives CASSLVDSSLSGNTIYF.

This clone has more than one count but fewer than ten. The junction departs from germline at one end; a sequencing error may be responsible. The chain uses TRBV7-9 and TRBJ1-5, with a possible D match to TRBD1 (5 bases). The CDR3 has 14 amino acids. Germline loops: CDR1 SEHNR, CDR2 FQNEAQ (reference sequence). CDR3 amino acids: CASTPSNGGTGDNF. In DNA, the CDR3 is TGTGCCAGCACCCCCTCCAATGGCGGTACAGGAGATAATTTT.

The CDR3 bases are TGTGCCAGCAGCAAAGTGGGGACAGTGGGGGAAGAGACCCAGTACTTC. Translated, it gives CASSKVGTVGEETQYF. The chain employs TRBV21-1 and TRBJ2-5; the D call of TRBD1 is as the table states it, not checked on the DNA. TRBV21-1 is labeled a pseudogene. The CDR3 extends over 16 amino acids.

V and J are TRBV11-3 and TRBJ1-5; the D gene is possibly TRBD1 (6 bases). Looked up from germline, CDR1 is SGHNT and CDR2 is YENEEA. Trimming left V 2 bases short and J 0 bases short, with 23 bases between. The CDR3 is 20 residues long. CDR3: CASSLMVQGGGGYSNQPQHF. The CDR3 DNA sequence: TGTGCCAGCAGCTTAATGGTACAGGGTGGTGGCGGGTATAGCAATCAGCCCCAGCATTTT.

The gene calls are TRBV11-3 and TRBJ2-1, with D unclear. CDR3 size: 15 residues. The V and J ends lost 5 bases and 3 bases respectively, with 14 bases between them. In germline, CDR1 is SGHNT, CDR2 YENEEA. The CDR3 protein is CASSRTPIDYNEQFF. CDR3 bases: TGTGCCAGCAGCCGCACTCCTATAGACTACAATGAGCAGTTCTTC.

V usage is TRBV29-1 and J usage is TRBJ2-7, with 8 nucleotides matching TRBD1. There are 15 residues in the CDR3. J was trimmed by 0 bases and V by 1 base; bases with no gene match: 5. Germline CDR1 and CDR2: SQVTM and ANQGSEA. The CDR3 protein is CSVEGRTGSSYEQYF. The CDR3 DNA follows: TGCAGCGTTGAAGGGAGGACAGGGAGCTCCTACGAGCAGTACTTC.

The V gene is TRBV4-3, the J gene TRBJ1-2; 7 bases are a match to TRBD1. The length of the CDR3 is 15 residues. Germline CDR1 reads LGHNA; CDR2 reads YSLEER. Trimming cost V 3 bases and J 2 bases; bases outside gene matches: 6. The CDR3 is CASSQARGANYGYTF. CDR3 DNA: TGCGCCAGCAGCCAGGCCAGGGGGGCGAACTATGGCTACACCTTC.

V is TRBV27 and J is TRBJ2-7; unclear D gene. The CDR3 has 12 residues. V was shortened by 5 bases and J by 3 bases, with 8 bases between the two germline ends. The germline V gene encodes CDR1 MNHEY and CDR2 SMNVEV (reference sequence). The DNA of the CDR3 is TGTGCCAGCAGTCCCTACGGCTACGAGCAGTACTTC. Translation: CASSPYGYEQYF.

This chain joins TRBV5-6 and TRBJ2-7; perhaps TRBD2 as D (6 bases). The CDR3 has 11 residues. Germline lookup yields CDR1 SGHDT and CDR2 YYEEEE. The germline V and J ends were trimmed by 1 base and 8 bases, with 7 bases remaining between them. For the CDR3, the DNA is TGTGCCAGCAGCTTGCTAGCGCAGCAGTACTTC. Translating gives CASSLLAQQYF. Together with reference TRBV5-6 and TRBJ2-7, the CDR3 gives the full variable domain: DAGVTQSPTHLIKTRGQQVTLRCSPKSGHDTVSWYQQALGQGPQFIFQYYEEEERQRGNFPDRFSGHQFPNYSSELNVNALLLGDSALYLCASSLLAQQYFGPGTRLTVT.

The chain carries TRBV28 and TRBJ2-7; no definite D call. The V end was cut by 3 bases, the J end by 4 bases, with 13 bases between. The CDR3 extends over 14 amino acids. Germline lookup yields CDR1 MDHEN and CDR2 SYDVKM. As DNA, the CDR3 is TGTGCCAGCAGTTTTCCCTCTCAGGTTTACGAGCAGTACTTC. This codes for CASSFPSQVYEQYF.